A selection of T cell receptor beta chains follows, all from one sample in a study of beta chain features in type 1 diabetes. Data came from immunoSEQ multiplex PCR; TCRdb stores just in-frame clones and leaves some out. This sample has hundreds of thousands of clones, with around 15% found just once. The material sequenced was naive CD4+ T cells from blood. These receptors were taken from a young man in good health. Both conserved end residues are part of each CDR3. A D gene is named only where the DNA matches it firmly. Expanded clones are given a class, and other clones once, few, many or no size at all.

cdr3_aa cdr3_nt j_call clone_size v_call d_call
CAWSGTTGTNSPLHF TGTGCCTGGAGTGGAACGACAGGGACTAATTCACCCCTCCACTTT TRBJ1-6 few TRBV30 TRBD1
CASSQAASSPYNEQFF TGCGCCAGCAGCCAAGCGGCGAGCTCACCATACAATGAGCAGTTCTTC TRBJ2-1 . TRBV4-3 .
CASSLFPGRGGKAFF TGTGCCAGCAGTTTATTCCCAGGAAGGGGAGGAAAAGCTTTCTTT TRBJ1-1 . TRBV28 .
CATRTGGENSPLHF TGTGCCACTCGGACAGGGGGAGAAAATTCACCCCTCCACTTT TRBJ1-6 . TRBV19 TRBD1
CASSSTGQNNEQFF TGTGCCAGCAGCTCTACGGGACAGAACAATGAGCAGTTCTTC TRBJ2-1 . TRBV7-3 TRBD1
CASSPRDRGTYEQYF TGTGCCAGCAGTCCTCGGGACAGGGGAACCTACGAGCAGTACTTC TRBJ2-7 few TRBV6-5 TRBD1
CASHISKGPDGYTF TGTGCCAGCCACATTTCGAAGGGACCCGATGGCTACACCTTC TRBJ1-2 . TRBV6-1 .
CASSQGGGRITDTQYF TGTGCCAGCAGCCAAGGAGGGGGCCGGATCACAGATACGCAGTATTTT TRBJ2-3 few TRBV4-2 TRBD1
CSVQVNSNQPQHF TGCAGCGTACAGGTTAATAGCAATCAGCCCCAGCATTTT TRBJ1-5 few TRBV29-1 .
CAWSVSLLFGNTPLRSGETQYF TGTGCCTGGAGTGTCTCCCTCCTTTTCGGGAACACTCCCCTTCGGAGTGGTGAGACCCAGTACTTC TRBJ2-5 few TRBV30 .
CASSPLGKSGPSTDTQYF TGTGCCAGCAGTCCGTTGGGTAAAAGCGGACCTAGCACAGATACGCAGTATTTT TRBJ2-3 . TRBV27 .
CASSIMVRGGYGYTF TGTGCCAGTAGTATAATGGTACGAGGGGGCTATGGCTACACCTTC TRBJ1-2 few TRBV19 .
CASSRTSDPFYEQYF TGTGCCAGCAGCCGAACTAGCGACCCGTTCTACGAGCAGTACTTC TRBJ2-7 . TRBV27 TRBD2
CASSPGRELFF TGTGCCAGCAGCCCGGGGAGGGAGCTGTTTTTT TRBJ2-2 . TRBV7-3 .
CASSRQVNYGYTF TGTGCCAGCAGTCGACAGGTTAACTATGGCTACACCTTC TRBJ1-2 few TRBV27 .
CASSRQAYEQYF TGTGCCAGCAGTCGACAGGCATACGAGCAGTACTTC TRBJ2-7 . TRBV2 .
CASSLGTKSTQYF TGTGCCAGCAGCTTGGGGACCAAGTCGACCCAGTACTTC TRBJ2-5 . TRBV5-6 .
CASSLLLGHGDTQYF TGTGCCAGCAGCTTGCTTCTGGGGCACGGAGATACGCAGTATTTT TRBJ2-3 . TRBV5-5 .
CASSLGTRASNQPQHF TGTGCCAGCAGCCTAGGGACACGCGCGAGCAATCAGCCCCAGCATTTT TRBJ1-5 . TRBV7-9 .
CASSLGSSLNEKLFF TGTGCCAGCAGCTTGGGTAGCAGCTTAAATGAAAAACTGTTTTTT TRBJ1-4 . TRBV5-6 .
CASMDQLVTEAFF TGTGCCAGCATGGATCAGCTAGTCACTGAAGCTTTCTTT TRBJ1-1 few TRBV6-1 .
CSARETGLGNTIYF TGCAGCGCTAGGGAGACAGGCCTCGGAAACACCATATATTTT TRBJ1-3 few TRBV29-1 .
CASSPRPGTSGGQPGEQYF TGTGCCAGCTCACCGCGTCCCGGGACTAGCGGGGGCCAGCCGGGGGAGCAGTACTTC TRBJ2-7 . TRBV18 TRBD2
CASRPPGTGGEKLFF TGTGCCAGTAGGCCTCCGGGGACAGGCGGTGAAAAACTGTTTTTT TRBJ1-4 . TRBV19 TRBD1
CASSLLHSTDTQYF TGTGCCAGCAGCTTGCTTCACAGCACAGATACGCAGTATTTT TRBJ2-3 . TRBV7-3 .
CASSLGRDEQYF TGTGCCAGCAGTTTAGGGAGGGACGAGCAGTACTTC TRBJ2-7 few TRBV28 TRBD2
CASRRTGSGANVLTF TGTGCCAGCAGGAGGACGGGCTCTGGGGCCAACGTCCTGACTTTC TRBJ2-6 . TRBV6-1 .
CASSSLAPSWADTQYF TGTGCCAGCAGCTCACTAGCACCCTCTTGGGCGGATACGCAGTATTTT TRBJ2-3 few TRBV7-9 .
CASSLVPGQGTDTQYF TGTGCCAGCAGCTTAGTCCCGGGACAGGGGACAGATACGCAGTATTTT TRBJ2-3 . TRBV7-9 TRBD1
CASSPPYPGPEQYF TGTGCCAGCTCACCGCCTTACCCAGGGCCCGAGCAGTACTTC TRBJ2-7 . TRBV18 .
CASSVAPSGGYGYTF TGTGCCAGCAGCGTAGCCCCGTCAGGGGGCTATGGCTACACCTTC TRBJ1-2 . TRBV9 TRBD1
CASSQAASTDTQYF TGTGCCAGCTCCCAAGCCGCTAGCACAGATACGCAGTATTTT TRBJ2-3 few TRBV18 .
CASTPGQLNQPQHF TGTGCCAGCACACCGGGACAGCTTAATCAGCCCCAGCATTTT TRBJ1-5 once TRBV28 TRBD1
CASLNRGSTYEQYF TGTGCCAGCCTCAACCGAGGCAGTACCTACGAGCAGTACTTC TRBJ2-7 . TRBV28 .
CASSLGDRRSTDTQYF TGTGCCAGCAGCTTAGGGGACAGGCGCAGCACAGATACGCAGTATTTT TRBJ2-3 . TRBV11-1 TRBD1
CASSNSGTSGANVLTF TGTGCCAGCAGTAATAGCGGGACTTCTGGGGCCAACGTCCTGACTTTC TRBJ2-6 few TRBV4-2 TRBD2
CAWSVLDRDNSPLHF TGTGCCTGGAGTGTATTGGACAGGGATAATTCACCCCTCCACTTT TRBJ1-6 few TRBV30 TRBD1
CATSRDLAGGWHEQFF TGTGCCACCAGCAGAGATCTAGCGGGAGGGTGGCATGAGCAGTTCTTC TRBJ2-1 few TRBV15 TRBD2
CASSLAPAGDQETQYF TGCGCCAGCAGCTTGGCCCCAGCGGGAGACCAAGAGACCCAGTACTTC TRBJ2-5 few TRBV5-1 TRBD2
CASSQGKGTYEQYF TGTGCCAGCAGCCAAGGGAAGGGGACCTACGAGCAGTACTTC TRBJ2-7 . TRBV4-2 .
CASSKWQNLGETQYF TGTGCCAGCAGTAAATGGCAAAACCTAGGGGAGACCCAGTACTTC TRBJ2-5 . TRBV6-1 .
CASSRSRNPQETQYF TGTGCCAGCAGCCGATCCCGTAACCCCCAAGAGACCCAGTACTTC TRBJ2-5 . TRBV27 .
CASSQDPDRAYYEQYF TGCGCCAGCAGCCAAGACCCCGACAGGGCCTACTACGAGCAGTACTTC TRBJ2-7 . TRBV4-3 TRBD1
CASSQDRRAQPQHF TGCGCCAGCAGCCAAGATCGCAGGGCCCAGCCCCAGCATTTT TRBJ1-5 few TRBV4-3 .
CASSLGGYNEQFF TGCGCCAGCAGCTTGGGAGGGTACAATGAGCAGTTCTTC TRBJ2-1 . TRBV5-1 .